This TCR beta chain is from a study of blood T cells in healthy people across ages (dated by TCRdb to about 2015). Context from the whole study: Template switching captured roughly one uniquely barcoded TCR beta cDNA molecule per two T cells in model experiments. Age-related changes in TCR beta repertoire diversity were measured in the study by deep sequencing normalized with unique cDNA molecular identifiers. The donors were divided into four age groups: young (average approximately 17 years), middle-aged (about 41), aged (62) and long-lived (roughly 88). To avoid experimental bias, donors of different ages were spread randomly across the sequencing lanes. For two donors (one aged 18 to 30 and one aged 80 or older), the study analyzed two additional independent replicas of 1 million unique cDNA reads from the same blood draw.

To note about this clonotype: Its antigen has not been determined. One base away there is no much larger clone; base qualities are not given.

The paper's findings and limits, for the study overall: Bulk unsorted PBMC profiling prevented conclusive comparison of naive and antigen-experienced compartments. Because donor CMV infection status was unknown, age-related changes in expanded clonotypes were potentially confounded. Total diversity estimates from one million sequenced T cells were considered lower bounds and underestimates. As age increased, observed TCR beta diversity per million T cells dropped in a roughly linear way, and a significant reduction was already evident by age approximately 40. There was a strong correlation between observed TCR beta diversity and the percentage of naive T cells measured by flow cytometry. Compared with the aged group, the long-lived group had more naive CD4+ T cells, fewer expanded clones and increased TCR diversity, suggesting age selection.

Systemically healthy Caucasian individuals from Russia, around 38 in total and aged about 6 to 100 years, were included as donors. Ten milliliters of peripheral blood were drawn from each donor into EDTA-treated Vacutainer tubes. Ficoll-Paque density-gradient centrifugation was used to isolate PBMCs, with at least 7 million per sample. Trizol reagent was used to extract total RNA from the PBMCs, yielding at least 5.5 micrograms per sample. Naive CD45RAhigh/CD27high T cell percentages were measured by flow cytometry on a PBMC aliquot from every donor. The library was produced with 5' RACE. TCRdb names Illumina HiSeq 2500 as the instrument used. A second 7 to 11 cycle PCR used a sample-barcoded 5' primer and a J-beta primer mix. Each TCR beta cDNA molecule received a unique molecular identifier from a template-switch 5' adaptor carrying 12 random nucleotides. Each sample yielded at least 2.5 million CDR3-containing paired-end reads. All of the RNA was converted into first-strand cDNA using the Mint cDNA synthesis kit, with a TRBC-specific oligonucleotide serving as the primer. Following uracil-DNA glycosylase treatment, all cDNA underwent a first 18-cycle PCR with the universal primers M1SS and BC2_uni_R. In the authors' own workflow: For normalization, 1 million high-quality reads, each with a distinct molecular identifier, were randomly selected from each sample. Instead of being binned into consensus sequences, reads that shared molecular identifiers were thrown out. CDR3 identification, clonotype clustering and error correction used MiTCR with a Q25 quality threshold and the strictest error-elimination algorithm. A nonparametric unseen species model with Euler transformation was used to estimate lower-bound total TCR beta diversity. The public reads were quality trimmed at Q25 with fastp and then assembled into clones with MiXCR by TCRdb, keeping productive beta chains. Every distinct CDR3 protein forms one entry, paired with its most common genes and DNA. These V and J calls originate from TCRdb's pipeline instead of the authors' own analysis. The sample profile shows some 1.5 million distinct CDR3 sequences; 28% of them were found once. More than 6% of the sample is taken by the ten largest.

CDR1 and CDR2, per the germline V gene, are SQVTM and ANQGSEA. The CDR3 runs 12 amino acids, cysteine and phenylalanine included. Only the CDR3 DNA stays, 36 bases, in frame from base 1. Trimming costs V 8 bases and J 3 bases, and their ends lie 13 bases apart. The chain couples TRBV29-1 to TRBJ2-5; the D segment could be TRBD1, given 6 matching bases. The clonotype was recovered from a woman aged 25 to 45 in good health. Sequenced input: blood. The CDR3 is CSWMGAEETQYF. The nucleotides are TGCAGCTGGATGGGGGCCGAAGAGACCCAGTACTTC. The entire variable domain, with the stretches around the CDR3 drawn from the reference TRBV29-1 and TRBJ2-5 proteins, is SAVISQKPSRDICQRGTSLTIQCQVDSQVTMMFWYRQQPGQSLTLIATANQGSEATYESGFVIDKFPISRPNLTFSTLTVSNMSPEDSSIYLCSWMGAEETQYFGPGTRLLVL.